This T cell receptor beta chain derives from a study of breast tumors, draining lymph nodes, adjacent tissues. As regards this clonotype: Compared with germline, one end of the junction differs, possibly owing to a read error.

Germline assignment: CDR1 ENHRY and CDR2 SYGVKD. The CDR3 is 12 amino acids. TCRdb reanalysed the multiplex PCR reads using MiXCR and keeps one entry per CDR3 protein. The sample carries approximately 230,000 distinct CDR3 sequences, less than 40% recorded once. Breast cancer patients provided tissue from their axillary draining lymph nodes. The receptor comes from a female donor with breast cancer. Some clones in this sample may be carry-over from other donors' samples. The specimen sequenced was axillary lymph node tissue. The chain couples TRBV10-3 to TRBJ1-1; possible D gene TRBD1, 5 bases. The CDR3 sequence is CAIGTGNTEACF. The CDR3, as DNA: TGTGCCATCGGGACGGGGAACACTGAAGCTTGCTTT.